What follows describes a single TCR beta chain. The V gene's germline CDR1 is MDHEN and CDR2 SYDVKM. V lost 3 bases, J lost 7 bases, and 12 bases stayed unmatched. This CDR3 spans 17 amino acids. The data were taken from a study of cytomegalovirus exposure and HLA in healthy donors. The PCR contained 60 Vbeta and 13 Jbeta primers. Libraries were prepared by immunoSEQ multiplex PCR; TCRdb keeps only in-frame clonotypes and omits some of them. The sample consists of some 140,000 clones, roughly 80% of them appearing once. This chain links TRBV28 with TRBJ1-4; TRBD1 matches at 9 bases. The sample taken for sequencing was PBMCs. The sequence was collected from a woman aged 40 to 55 in good health and CMV-seronegative. This chain's CDR3 is CASSFGGPGQGGEKLFF. The CDR3 nucleotides read TGTGCCAGCAGTTTTGGTGGACCGGGACAGGGAGGTGAAAAACTGTTTTTT.